This entry concerns a single TCR beta chain. Generated by immunoSEQ multiplex PCR, the TCRdb table keeps only in-frame clones and is missing some. The sample lists 80,000 to 95,000 clones; 92% were seen once. This entry belongs to a study of technical replicates of blood from a handful of donors. The source material was T cells isolated from PBMCs. This receptor was identified in a human donor in good health.

The CDR3 is CASSVRDKEVSEAFF. The CDR3 nucleotides read TGTGCCAGCAGCGTAAGGGACAAGGAGGTTTCTGAAGCTTTCTTT. The chain couples TRBV9 to TRBJ1-1, with a possible D match to TRBD1 (6 bases). This CDR3 has 15 residues. In germline, CDR1 is SGDLS, CDR2 YYNGEE. The ends were cut back, 1 base at V and 6 bases at J, with 16 bases in the middle.